The clone carrying this T cell receptor beta chain counts as medium-sized. Its specificity is not known. TCRdb analysed the reads with MiXCR anew, one entry per CDR3 protein. The table shows approximately 110,000 distinct CDR3 sequences, with 30% occurring only once. The V and J ends lost 5 bases and 7 bases, in that order; junction bases with no gene match: 9. CDR1 and CDR2 from the germline V gene are MNHEY and SVGEGT. This CDR3 is 15 amino acids long. The sample is drawn from a study of T cell repertoires in cytomegalovirus infection. Whole-study context: Public TCR beta signatures provided an indication of both CMV infection and a matching HLA type. Study observations and caveats: Carriers of CMV plus the relevant HLA were identified by cumulative public TCR beta family frequency.

The receptor was isolated from a human donor in good health (CMV status not recorded). Some clones in this sample may be carry-over from other donors' samples. The chain recombines TRBV6-2 or TRBV6-3 with TRBJ1-4; 8 bases map to TRBD1. The source material was CD8+ T cells from cultured PBMCs, sampled from culture after CMV antigen stimulation. The CDR3 spells CASSPNPGGREKLFF. Written as DNA, the CDR3 is TGTGCCAGCAGTCCTAATCCAGGGGGCCGTGAAAAACTGTTTTTT.